This T cell receptor (beta chain) was captured in a study of naive and memory T cell subsets. Cells stained for CD3, CD4, CD8, CD45RA, CD27 and viability were sorted into four CD45RA/CD27 subsets. The germline V gene encodes CDR1 MNHEY and CDR2 SMNVEV (reference sequence). Trimming took 4 bases from V and 0 from J, leaving 9 bases between them. The CDR3 runs 14 residues. An equimolar mix of two oligonucleotides served as the beta constant-region primer for TRBC1 and TRBC2. The ligated cDNA underwent four PCR rounds using SP2 and nested alpha and beta constant-region primers. TCRdb re-called the UMI-ligation and nested PCR reads through MiXCR, storing one row per CDR3 protein. The data show 95,000 to 150,000 distinct CDR3 sequences, 35% to 40% seen once.

This clonotype was obtained from a human donor in good health. Sequenced: central memory CD4+ T cells from blood. The chain has TRBV27 and TRBJ1-1; D is unresolved. Here the CDR3 DNA reads TGTGCCAGCAGTTCCCGGACCATGAACACTGAAGCTTTCTTT. Its translation is CASSSRTMNTEAFF.